The 14 T cell receptor beta chains given below trace back to one sample, sequenced in a study of T cell responses to AZD1222 COVID-19 vaccine. Sequencing was performed with immunoSEQ multiplex PCR; in TCRdb, only in-frame clones are kept and a portion is missing. The sample has 160,000 or so clones, 85% to 90% seen once. The specimen comprised peripheral blood, sampled 28 days after the second AZD1222 dose. The receptors stem from an adult who received the AZD1222 COVID-19 vaccine.

V usage is TRBV4-2 and J usage is TRBJ1-3; D gene uncertain. Trimming cost V 0 bases and J 0 bases, with 9 bases left between them. CDR1 is LGHNA, CDR2 YNFKEQ, per germline. CDR3 length: 16 residues. In DNA form, the CDR3 reads TGTGCCAGCAGCCAAGAATTCGGTCACTCTGGAAACACCATATATTTT. Amino acid sequence: CASSQEFGHSGNTIYF.

This rearrangement joins TRBV7-4 to TRBJ2-7, with 7 bases that match TRBD2. The ends lost 0 bases at V and 2 bases at J; junction bases unmatched: 13. The CDR3 extends over 18 amino acids. Germline V CDR1 and CDR2: SGHVT, SQSDAQ. Here the CDR3 reads CASSLAPGEGGDPYEQYF. The CDR3 DNA reads TGTGCCAGCAGCTTAGCGCCGGGGGAGGGAGGGGACCCCTACGAGCAGTACTTC. Full variable domain (rest looked up from reference TRBV7-4 and TRBJ2-7): GAGVSQSPRYKVAKRGRDVALRCDSISGHVTLYWYRQTLGQGSEVLTYSQSDAQRDKSGRPSGRFSAERPERSVSTLKIQRTEQGDSAVYLCASSLAPGEGGDPYEQYFGPGTRLTVT.

The V call is TRBV6-5, the J call TRBJ1-2, with TRBD1 matching 7 bases. Germline CDR1 reads MNHEY; CDR2 reads SVGAGI. Trimming cost V 6 bases and J 8 bases; bases outside gene matches: 6. The CDR3 spans 12 residues. Here the CDR3 reads CASRSTGYGYTF. CDR3 sequence (DNA): TGTGCCAGCAGATCGACAGGGTACGGCTACACCTTC.

For the CDR3, the DNA is TGCAGTGCTAGTGAGGCCCAAGAGCGGCAGCCCCAGCATTTT. Protein sequence: CSASEAQERQPQHF. The chain employs TRBV20-1 and TRBJ1-5; no clear D. The CDR3 is 14 amino acids. Trimming removed 3 bases from V and 7 bases from J, with 16 bases in between. Germline V gene lookup returns CDR1 DFQATT and CDR2 SNEGSKA (reference sequence).

The chain combines TRBV5-1 with TRBJ1-4; no clear D gene. Trimming stripped 4 bases from V and 0 bases from J, with 10 bases between. CDR1 and CDR2 from the germline V gene are SGHRS and YFSETQ. There are 15 residues in the CDR3. This chain's CDR3 is CASSPSGTTNEKLFF. CDR3 DNA sequence: TGCGCCAGCAGCCCTTCGGGCACAACTAATGAAAAACTGTTTTTT.

The genes are TRBV5-1 and TRBJ2-3; either TRBD1 or TRBD2 may fit D (5 bases each). The germline V gene encodes CDR1 SGHRS and CDR2 YFSETQ. This CDR3 region has 14 residues. The V end was cut by 4 bases, the J end by 6 bases, with 15 bases between. The CDR3 DNA follows: TGCGCCAGCAGCGCCTTTGCAGGGACGGATACGCAGTATTTT. As protein: CASSAFAGTDTQYF.

The chain combines TRBV7-2 with TRBJ1-2; 8 bases agree with TRBD1. The CDR3 has 18 residues. Germline V lookup: CDR1 SGHTA, CDR2 FQGNSA. Trimming at V came to 2 bases and at J to 8 bases, leaving 19 bases not matched to a gene. CDR3 loop: CASSLINVGETGESGYTF. CDR3 bases: TGTGCCAGCAGCTTAATCAACGTAGGTGAGACAGGGGAAAGCGGCTACACCTTC.

The chain couples TRBV7-2 to TRBJ1-5; no firm D call. Germline lookup yields CDR1 SGHTA and CDR2 FQGNSA. The CDR3 is 15 amino acids. Trimming took off 1 base at V and 9 bases at J, with 16 bases between the two ends. CDR3 protein: CASSLEMGEHWPQHF. Here the CDR3 DNA reads TGTGCCAGCAGCTTAGAGATGGGAGAACACTGGCCCCAGCATTTT.

This sequence joins TRBV29-1 and TRBJ1-1; D may be TRBD1 (5 bases). V was pared by 4 bases and J by 2 bases, with 17 bases between. Germline-derived CDR1 and CDR2 are SQVTM and ANQGSEA. The CDR3 has 15 amino acids. This CDR3 is CSVAGWITENTEAFF. CDR3 coding DNA: TGCAGCGTTGCAGGGTGGATCACGGAAAACACTGAAGCTTTCTTT.

The chain employs TRBV10-2 and TRBJ2-1; D is uncertain. The CDR3 totals 12 residues. Germline assignment: CDR1 WSHSY and CDR2 SAAADI. Trimming pared 3 bases from V and 6 bases from J, leaving 6 bases between. CDR3 protein: CASSDWGNEQFF. CDR3 nucleotide sequence: TGCGCCAGCAGTGACTGGGGCAATGAGCAGTTCTTC.

The chain joins TRBV3-1 (or the pseudogene TRBV3-2) to TRBJ1-3, with D unclear. The CDR3 consists of 14 residues. V lost 4 bases to trimming and J lost 0 bases, with 7 bases between them. Germline values: CDR1 LGHDT, CDR2 YNNKEL (reference sequence). CDR3 amino acids: CASSPRGSGNTIYF. The CDR3 DNA sequence: TGTGCCAGCAGCCCACGGGGCTCTGGAAACACCATATATTTT.

This clone was detected a few times. The chain is built from TRBV2 and TRBJ2-7; TRBD1 is a possible D gene (5 bases). V lost 3 bases and J lost 4, with 13 bases in between. The CDR3 extends over 14 amino acids. CDR1 is SNHLY, CDR2 FYNNEI, per germline. CDR3 sequence (DNA): TGTGCCAGCAGTGACCAGGGCCAGCAATACGAGCAGTACTTC. It yields the protein CASSDQGQQYEQYF.

This sequence joins TRBV7-2 and TRBJ2-1, with 8 nucleotides matching TRBD2. This CDR3 contains 14 residues. J lost 7 bases, V lost 5 bases, and 7 bases had no gene match. Germline CDR1 reads SGHTA; CDR2 reads FQGNSA. The CDR3 DNA sequence: TGTGCCAGCAGCCCCGGGGGGGGTAAAAATGAGCAGTTCTTC. Translating it yields CASSPGGGKNEQFF.

The rearrangement uses TRBV6-5 and TRBJ1-2; tentative D call: TRBD1 (5 bases). The CDR3 has 14 amino acids. Germline V gene sequence: CDR1 MNHEY, CDR2 SVGAGI. The V and J ends lost 6 bases and 3 bases respectively, with 14 bases between them. The DNA of the CDR3 is TGTGCCAGCAGCGAGCAGGGTTCCCACTATGGCTACACCTTC. It translates to CASSEQGSHYGYTF.